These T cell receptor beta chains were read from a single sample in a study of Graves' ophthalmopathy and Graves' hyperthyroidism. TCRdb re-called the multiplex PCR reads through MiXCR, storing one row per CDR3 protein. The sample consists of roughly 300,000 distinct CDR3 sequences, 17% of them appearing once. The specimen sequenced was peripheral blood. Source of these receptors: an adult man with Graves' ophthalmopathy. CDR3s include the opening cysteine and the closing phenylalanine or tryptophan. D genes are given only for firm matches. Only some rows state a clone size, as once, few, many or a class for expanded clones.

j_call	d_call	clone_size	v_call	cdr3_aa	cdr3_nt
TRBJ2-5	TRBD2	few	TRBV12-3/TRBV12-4	CASSKGSGGAIRETQYF	TGTGCCAGCAGCAAGGGGAGCGGGGGGGCGATACGAGAGACCCAGTACTTC
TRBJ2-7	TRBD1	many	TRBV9	CASSPWDRGIDEQYF	TGTGCCAGCAGCCCCTGGGACAGGGGGATCGACGAGCAGTACTTC
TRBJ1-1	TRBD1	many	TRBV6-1	CASRETGSGTEAFF	TGTGCCAGCCGAGAGACAGGGTCGGGCACTGAAGCTTTCTTT
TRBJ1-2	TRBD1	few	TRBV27	CASRQGAGGYTF	TGTGCCAGCAGACAGGGGGCTGGGGGCTACACCTTC
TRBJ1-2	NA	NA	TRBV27	CASSFNGSHYGYNF	TGTGCCAGCAGTTTCAACGGGAGCCACTATGGCTACAACTTC
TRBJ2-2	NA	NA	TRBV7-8	CASSLSIAGLNTGELFF	TGTGCCAGCAGCCTTAGTATTGCAGGGCTAAACACCGGGGAGCTGTTTTTT
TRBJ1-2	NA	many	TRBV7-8	CASSPGRHYGYTF	TGTGCCAGCAGCCCCGGCAGGCACTATGGCTACACCTTC
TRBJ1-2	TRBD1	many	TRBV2	CASSRDRASNGYTF	TGTGCCAGCAGCCGGGACAGGGCGAGTAATGGCTACACCTTC
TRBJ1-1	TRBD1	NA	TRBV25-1	CASSELFDRGNTEAFF	TGTGCCAGCAGTGAATTATTTGACAGGGGGAACACTGAAGCTTTCTTT
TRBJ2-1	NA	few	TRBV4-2	CASSPGTTYNEQFF	TGTGCCAGCAGCCCCGGGACAACCTACAATGAGCAGTTCTTC
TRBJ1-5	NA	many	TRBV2	CASSERDVAQPQHF	TGTGCCAGCAGTGAGAGGGACGTGGCTCAGCCCCAGCATTTT
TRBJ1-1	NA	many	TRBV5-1	CASSHGGKDTEAFF	TGCGCCAGCAGCCACGGAGGCAAGGACACTGAAGCTTTCTTT
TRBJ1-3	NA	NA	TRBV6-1	CASSHSSGNTIYF	TGTGCCAGCAGCCACAGCTCTGGAAACACCATATATTTT
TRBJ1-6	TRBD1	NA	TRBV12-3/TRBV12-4	CASRTETGTGGTYNSPLHF	TGTGCCAGCAGAACTGAAACCGGGACAGGGGGCACCTATAATTCACCCCTCCACTTT
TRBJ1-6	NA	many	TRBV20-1	CSALSSYNSPLHF	TGCAGTGCTCTGAGCTCCTATAATTCACCCCTCCACTTT
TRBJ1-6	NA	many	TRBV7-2	CASSLAAVNSPLHF	TGTGCCAGCAGCTTAGCAGCGGTGAATTCACCCCTCCACTTT
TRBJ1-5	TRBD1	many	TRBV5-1	CASSLTGGFNQPQHF	TGCGCCAGCAGTCTGACAGGGGGCTTCAATCAGCCCCAGCATTTT
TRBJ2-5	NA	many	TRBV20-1	CSAFGRGETQYF	TGCAGTGCTTTTGGACGGGGGGAGACCCAGTACTTC
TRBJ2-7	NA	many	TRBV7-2	CASSHGQTYEQYF	TGTGCCAGCAGCCACGGACAGACCTACGAGCAGTACTTC
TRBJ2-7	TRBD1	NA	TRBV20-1	CSARDMDRGAYEQYF	TGCAGTGCTAGAGATATGGACAGGGGGGCCTACGAGCAGTACTTC
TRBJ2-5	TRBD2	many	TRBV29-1	CSVLSGTARTQYF	TGCAGCGTTCTAAGCGGGACGGCTAGGACCCAGTACTTC
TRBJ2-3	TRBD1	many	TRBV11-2	CASSFRDRVADTQYF	TGTGCCAGCAGCTTCCGGGACAGGGTCGCAGATACGCAGTATTTT
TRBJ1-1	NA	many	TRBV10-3	CAIGRSLDTEAFF	TGTGCCATCGGTAGGTCCCTCGACACTGAAGCTTTCTTT
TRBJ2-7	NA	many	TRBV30	CAWDRGGTYEQYF	TGTGCCTGGGACCGAGGGGGTACCTACGAGCAGTACTTC
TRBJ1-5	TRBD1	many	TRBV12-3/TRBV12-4	CASSTGTGGDNQPQHF	TGTGCCAGCAGTACCGGGACAGGGGGAGACAATCAGCCCCAGCATTTT
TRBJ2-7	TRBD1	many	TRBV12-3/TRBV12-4	CASTGQGFYEQYF	TGTGCCAGCACCGGACAGGGTTTCTACGAGCAGTACTTC
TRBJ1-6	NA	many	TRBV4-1	CASSQDQGALNSPLHF	TGCGCCAGCAGCCAAGATCAAGGGGCGCTTAATTCACCCCTCCACTTT
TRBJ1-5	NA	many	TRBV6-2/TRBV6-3	CASRDRTLGQPQHF	TGTGCCAGCAGGGACCGGACACTCGGTCAGCCCCAGCATTTT
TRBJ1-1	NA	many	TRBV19	CASTADREGSEAFF	TGTGCCAGTACGGCTGACAGAGAAGGGTCTGAAGCTTTCTTT
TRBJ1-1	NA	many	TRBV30	CAWSGGVGFTEAFF	TGTGCCTGGAGCGGGGGAGTGGGATTCACTGAAGCTTTCTTT
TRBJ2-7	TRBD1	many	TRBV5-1	CASSLIQGSSDEQYF	TGCGCCAGCAGCCTAATACAGGGGAGCTCGGACGAGCAGTACTTC
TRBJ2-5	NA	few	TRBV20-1	CSARLSQGKETQYF	TGCAGTGCTAGACTGTCTCAGGGGAAAGAGACCCAGTACTTC
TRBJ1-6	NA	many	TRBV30	CAWSVASDSPLHF	TGTGCCTGGAGTGTGGCAAGCGATTCACCCCTCCACTTT
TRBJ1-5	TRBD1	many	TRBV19	CASSIGTGDQPQHF	TGTGCCAGTAGTATCGGGACAGGGGATCAGCCCCAGCATTTT
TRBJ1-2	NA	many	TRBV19	CASSPRDTQEGYTF	TGTGCCAGTAGTCCGCGGGACACCCAAGAGGGCTACACCTTC
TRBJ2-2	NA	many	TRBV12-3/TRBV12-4	CASSFRGGSRGPGELFF	TGTGCCAGCAGTTTCAGGGGGGGCAGCCGGGGTCCCGGGGAGCTGTTTTTT
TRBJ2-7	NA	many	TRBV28	CASSLAGTLSRSSYEQYF	TGTGCCAGCAGCTTAGCCGGGACACTGTCCCGAAGTAGCTACGAGCAGTACTTC
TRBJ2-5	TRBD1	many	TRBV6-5	CASSYSPRRDRRQETQYF	TGTGCCAGCAGTTACTCCCCCCGACGGGACAGGAGGCAAGAGACCCAGTACTTC
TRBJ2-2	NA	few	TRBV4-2	CASSQHGAKNTGELFF	TGTGCCAGCAGCCAACATGGGGCTAAAAACACCGGGGAGCTGTTTTTT